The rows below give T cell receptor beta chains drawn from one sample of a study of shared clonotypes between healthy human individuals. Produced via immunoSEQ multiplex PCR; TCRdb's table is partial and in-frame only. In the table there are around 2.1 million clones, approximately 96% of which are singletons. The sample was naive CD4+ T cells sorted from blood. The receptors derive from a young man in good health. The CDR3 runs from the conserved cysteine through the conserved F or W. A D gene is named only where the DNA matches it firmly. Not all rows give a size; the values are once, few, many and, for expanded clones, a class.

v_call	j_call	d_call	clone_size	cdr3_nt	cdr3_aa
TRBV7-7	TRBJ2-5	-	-	TGTGCTAGCAGCTCGAGACCTCGCAGCGAGACCCAGTACTTC	CASSSRPRSETQYF
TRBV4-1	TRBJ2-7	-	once	TGCGCCAGCAGCCTTAGTCCAGATGCTGACGAGCAGTACTTC	CASSLSPDADEQYF
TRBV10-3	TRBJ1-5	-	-	TGTGCCATCAGTGAGCAGGGGATTAGCAATCAGCCCCAGCATTTT	CAISEQGISNQPQHF
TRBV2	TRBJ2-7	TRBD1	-	TGTGCCAGCAGAAGTGGACAGGGGGGCTACGAGCAGTACTTC	CASRSGQGGYEQYF
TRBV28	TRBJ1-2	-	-	TGTGCCAGCAGTTCAGTCTGGAGCTACACCTTC	CASSSVWSYTF
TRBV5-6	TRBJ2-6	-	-	TGTGCCAGCAGCATCACGAGCTCTGGGGCCAACGTCCTGACTTTC	CASSITSSGANVLTF
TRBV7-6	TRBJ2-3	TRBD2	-	TGTGCCAGCAGCGCGTCGGGGGGACTTACAGATACGCAGTATTTT	CASSASGGLTDTQYF
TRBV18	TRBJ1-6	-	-	TGTGCCAGCTCACCAGCTAGGGGCTTAGATTCACCCCTCCACTTT	CASSPARGLDSPLHF
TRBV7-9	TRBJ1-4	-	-	TGTGCCAGCAGCCCCGAGGAGGGGAGAAGGGAAAAACTGTTTTTT	CASSPEEGRREKLFF
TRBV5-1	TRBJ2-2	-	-	TGCGCCAGCAGCTTTTGGGGGGAAGCCGGGGAGCTGTTTTTT	CASSFWGEAGELFF
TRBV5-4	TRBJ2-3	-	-	TGTGCCAGCAGCACCCCGACAGGAGGAGATACGCAGTATTTT	CASSTPTGGDTQYF
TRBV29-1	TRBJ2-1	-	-	TGCAGCGACCGCGGGACAAACAATGAGCAGTTCTTC	CSDRGTNNEQFF
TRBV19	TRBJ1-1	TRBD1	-	TGTGCCAGTAGGAGACAGGGTACGAACACTGAAGCTTTCTTT	CASRRQGTNTEAFF
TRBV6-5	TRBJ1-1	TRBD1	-	TGTGCCAGCAGCGGGACAGGGCTTGGGACCACTGAAGCTTTCTTT	CASSGTGLGTTEAFF
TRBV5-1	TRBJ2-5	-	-	TGCGCCAGCAGCTTGGAACCGGCGGGGTCGGTGACCCAGTACTTC	CASSLEPAGSVTQYF
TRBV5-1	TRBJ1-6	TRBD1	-	TGCGCCAGCAGCTTGGGACAGGGGACCTATTCACCCCTCCACTTT	CASSLGQGTYSPLHF
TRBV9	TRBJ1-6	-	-	TGTGCCAGCAGAGGCACAGGCCTTAATTCACCCCTCCACTTT	CASRGTGLNSPLHF
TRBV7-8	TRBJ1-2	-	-	TGTGCCAGCAGCTTAGGGGGTTCCGACTATGGCTACACCTTC	CASSLGGSDYGYTF
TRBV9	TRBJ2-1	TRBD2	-	TGTGCCAGCAGCCCGGGACTAGCGGGGGGCAATGAGCAGTTCTTC	CASSPGLAGGNEQFF
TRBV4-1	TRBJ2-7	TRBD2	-	TGCGCCAGCAGCCAAGCTAGCGGGGGAATCGTCTCCTACGAGCAGTACTTC	CASSQASGGIVSYEQYF
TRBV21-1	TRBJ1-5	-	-	TGTGCCAGCAGGATTACAGGGGCAGGACAGCCCCAGCATTTT	CASRITGAGQPQHF
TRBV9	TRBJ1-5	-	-	TGTGCCAGCAGCGTAGGTTCCGGGGCCAATCAGCCCCAGCATTTT	CASSVGSGANQPQHF
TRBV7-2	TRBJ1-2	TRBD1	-	TGTGCCAGCACCCCGGGACAGGGGGCGCCAGGCTACACCTTC	CASTPGQGAPGYTF
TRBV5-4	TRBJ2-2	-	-	TGTGCCAGCAGCCCACCTTTACAGGGGAGGGACACCGGGGAGCTGTTTTTT	CASSPPLQGRDTGELFF
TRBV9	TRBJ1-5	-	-	TGTGCCAGCAGCGTAGTCGGGGGTTATAGCAATCAGCCCCAGCATTTT	CASSVVGGYSNQPQHF
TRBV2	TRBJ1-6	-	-	TGTGCCAGCAGTCCCCGACAGGTTAGCTCCTATAATTCACCCCTCCACTTT	CASSPRQVSSYNSPLHF
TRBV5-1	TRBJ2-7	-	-	TGCGCCAGCAGCCCAGGGACTGGGCAGCAGTACTTC	CASSPGTGQQYF
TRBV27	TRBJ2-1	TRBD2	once	TGTGCCAGCAGTCTCCGCCCTAGCGGGACCTACAATGAGCAGTTCTTC	CASSLRPSGTYNEQFF
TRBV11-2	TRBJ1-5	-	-	TGTGCCAGCAGCTTAGGGCACAGCAATCAGCCCCAGCATTTT	CASSLGHSNQPQHF
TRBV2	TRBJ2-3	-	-	TGTGCCAGCAATCCCTCTCCTGGCACAGATACGCAGTATTTT	CASNPSPGTDTQYF
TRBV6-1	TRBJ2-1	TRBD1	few	TGTGCCAGCAGTTCCAACAGGGGGCTTGAGCAGTTCTTC	CASSSNRGLEQFF
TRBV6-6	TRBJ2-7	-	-	TGTGCCAGCAGTTACGGTCGGGACCCGTACGAGCAGTACTTC	CASSYGRDPYEQYF
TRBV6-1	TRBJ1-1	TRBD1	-	TGTGCCAGCAGTGACAGGGGGATGAACACTGAAGCTTTCTTT	CASSDRGMNTEAFF
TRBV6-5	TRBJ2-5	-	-	TGTGCCAGCAGCCGTGATCTAGAGACCCAGTACTTC	CASSRDLETQYF
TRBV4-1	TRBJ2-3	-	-	TGCGCCAGCAGCCAAGTAGGGGTTACAGATACGCAGTATTTT	CASSQVGVTDTQYF
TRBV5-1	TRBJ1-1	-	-	TGCGCCAGCAGCTTGGTCGTCGTGAACACTGAAGCTTTCTTT	CASSLVVVNTEAFF
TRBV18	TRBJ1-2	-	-	TGTGCCAGCTCACCTGGGGATGGCTACACCTTC	CASSPGDGYTF
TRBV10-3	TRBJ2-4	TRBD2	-	TGTGCCATCAGTGAGTCGAGCGGGACTCTCAAAAACATTCAGTACTTC	CAISESSGTLKNIQYF
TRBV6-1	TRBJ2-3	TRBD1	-	TGTGCCAGCAGTGAAGCGCCGACAGGGGGCGGCACAGATACGCAGTATTTT	CASSEAPTGGGTDTQYF
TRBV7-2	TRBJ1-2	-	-	TGTGCCAGCAGCTTAGGGGGCTCTAACTATGGCTACACCTTC	CASSLGGSNYGYTF
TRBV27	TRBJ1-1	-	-	TGTGCCAGCAGTACCGGACAGATCCGGTATCCTGAAGCTTTCTTT	CASSTGQIRYPEAFF
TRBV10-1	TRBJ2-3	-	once	TGCGCCAGCAGTAAAAGACAGCTTGGAGATACGCAGTATTTT	CASSKRQLGDTQYF
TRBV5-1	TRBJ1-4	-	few	TGCGCCAGCAGCTTGGGACAGGAAAATGAAAAACTGTTTTTT	CASSLGQENEKLFF